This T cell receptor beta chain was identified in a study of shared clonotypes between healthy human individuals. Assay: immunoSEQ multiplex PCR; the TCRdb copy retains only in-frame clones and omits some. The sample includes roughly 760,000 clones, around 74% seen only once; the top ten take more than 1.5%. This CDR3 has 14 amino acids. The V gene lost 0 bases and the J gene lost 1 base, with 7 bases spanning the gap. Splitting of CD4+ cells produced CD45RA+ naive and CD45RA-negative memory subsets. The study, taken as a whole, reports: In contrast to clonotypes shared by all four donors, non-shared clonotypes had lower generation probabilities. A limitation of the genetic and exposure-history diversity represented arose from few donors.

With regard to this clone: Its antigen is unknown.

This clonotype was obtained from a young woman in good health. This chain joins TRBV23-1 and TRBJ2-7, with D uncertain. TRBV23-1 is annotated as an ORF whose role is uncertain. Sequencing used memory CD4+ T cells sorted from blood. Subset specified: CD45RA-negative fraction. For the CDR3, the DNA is TGCGCCAGCAGTCAATCTGGCTATTCCTACGAGCAGTACTTC. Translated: CASSQSGYSYEQYF.